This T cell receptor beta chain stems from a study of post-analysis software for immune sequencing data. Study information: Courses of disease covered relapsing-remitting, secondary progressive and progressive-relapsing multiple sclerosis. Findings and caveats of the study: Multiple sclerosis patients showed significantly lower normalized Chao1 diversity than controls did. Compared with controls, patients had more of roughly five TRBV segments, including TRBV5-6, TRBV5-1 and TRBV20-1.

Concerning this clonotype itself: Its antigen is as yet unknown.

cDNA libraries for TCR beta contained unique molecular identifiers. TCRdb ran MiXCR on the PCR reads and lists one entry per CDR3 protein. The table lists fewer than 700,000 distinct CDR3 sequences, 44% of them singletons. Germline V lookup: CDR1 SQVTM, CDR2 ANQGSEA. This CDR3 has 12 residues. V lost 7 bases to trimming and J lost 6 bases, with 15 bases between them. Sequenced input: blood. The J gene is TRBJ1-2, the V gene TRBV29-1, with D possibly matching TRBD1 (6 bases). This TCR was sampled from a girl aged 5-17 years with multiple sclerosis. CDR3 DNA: TGCAGCGCCGAGGGGGGCTGGGATGGCTACACCTTC. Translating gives CSAEGGWDGYTF.